These 14 T cell receptor beta chains were all obtained from the same sample, sequenced in a study of blood T cell repertoires in COVID-19 (dated by TCRdb to about 2020). Library construction relied on the immunoSEQ multiplex PCR assay. TCRdb's version of the immuneACCESS table is confined to in-frame rearrangements and falls short of the full clone set. An unresolved V gene accounts for under half of the shortfall where checked; the remainder is of unknown origin. The sample includes about 210,000 clones, with 70% to 90% observed a single time. About 7.3% of the sample is in the top ten clones. The specimen sequenced was peripheral blood. The receptors originated from a woman in her forties or fifties with active or convalescent COVID-19.

The V gene is TRBV10-3, the J gene TRBJ1-3, with no clear D. CDR3 length equals 14 residues. The V gene lost 0 bases and the J gene lost 2 bases, with 5 bases spanning the gap. In germline, CDR1 is ENHRY, CDR2 SYGVKD. CDR3 bases: TGTGCCATCAGTGAGTCGGCAGCTGGAAACACCATATATTTT. It encodes CAISESAAGNTIYF.

The chain carries TRBV21-1 and TRBJ2-3; the table's D call of TRBD2 was not tested on the DNA. TRBV21-1 is flagged as a pseudogene. The CDR3 has 20 residues. This chain's CDR3 is CASSKFRLAGPIPSTDTQYF. CDR3 sequence (DNA): TGTGCCAGCAGCAAGTTCCGGCTAGCGGGGCCTATACCTAGCACAGATACGCAGTATTTT.

The J gene is TRBJ2-3, the V gene TRBV4-1, with D possibly TRBD2 on 6 matching bases. Germline lookup yields CDR1 MGHRA and CDR2 YSYEKL. The CDR3 length is 15 residues. The ends were cut back, 2 bases at V and 1 base at J, with 10 bases in the middle. The CDR3 here is CASSQTGLRTDTQYF. The DNA of the CDR3 is TGCGCCAGCAGCCAAACGGGACTCCGCACAGATACGCAGTATTTT.

The chain joins TRBV6-5 to TRBJ1-2; D perhaps matches TRBD1 (5 bases). The CDR3 runs to 14 residues. Between the trimmed V and J ends, which lost 5 bases and 3 bases, there was a span of 13 bases. Germline V gives CDR1 MNHEY, CDR2 SVGAGI. CDR3 amino acids: CASSPQGGDYGYTF. The CDR3 nucleotides are TGTGCCAGCAGTCCTCAGGGAGGAGACTATGGCTACACCTTC.

This clone was seen only once. CDR3 DNA sequence: TGTGCCAGTAGTATCGGGGTCTACAATGAGCAGTTCTTC. Protein product: CASSIGVYNEQFF. This chain joins TRBV19 and TRBJ2-1; D may be TRBD2 (5 bases). The CDR3 is made up of 13 amino acids. Trimming left V 3 bases short and J 3 bases short, with 6 bases between. CDR1 is LNHDA and CDR2 is SQIVND in the germline V gene (reference sequence). Using reference TRBV19 and TRBJ2-1 for the parts outside the CDR3, the full variable domain is DGGITQSPKYLFRKEGQNVTLSCEQNLNHDAMYWYRQDPGQGLRLIYYSQIVNDFQKGDIAEGYSVSREKKESFPLTVTSAQKNPTAFYLCASSIGVYNEQFFGPGTRLTVL.

The chain is built from TRBV4-1 and TRBJ2-7; the match to TRBD1 covers 8 bases. Unmatched junction bases numbered 6, after V lost 1 base and J lost 4 bases. The CDR3 is 15 amino acids. Germline CDR1 and CDR2: MGHRA and YSYEKL. DNA for the CDR3: TGCGCCAGCAGCCAAGGCCAGGGGGCGTTGTACGAGCAGTACTTC. Its protein product is CASSQGQGALYEQYF.

The gene calls are TRBV4-1 and TRBJ1-1, with D tentatively TRBD1 (6 bases). The CDR3 is 20 amino acids. Deletions cut 1 base from V and 5 bases from J, with 29 bases between. Per germline, CDR1 MGHRA and CDR2 YSYEKL. This chain's CDR3 is CASSQVSSLGTIALGTEAFF. The CDR3 DNA reads as TGCGCCAGCAGCCAAGTGTCTAGTTTAGGGACAATCGCCCTGGGGACTGAAGCTTTCTTT.

The V gene is TRBV18, the J gene TRBJ1-1; D may be TRBD1 (5 bases). Germline CDR1 KGHSH, CDR2 LQKENI. This CDR3 is built from 13 residues. V was clipped by 3 bases and J by 3 bases, with 8 bases between them. This chain's CDR3 is CASSPQGYTEAFF. The CDR3 region has the DNA TGTGCCAGCTCACCCCAGGGTTACACTGAAGCTTTCTTT.

This chain joins TRBV5-1 and TRBJ2-1; 13 nucleotides align to TRBD2. The CDR3 spans 18 residues. Germline loops: CDR1 SGHRS, CDR2 YFSETQ. Germline trimming cut 4 bases from V and 1 base from J; bases unmatched to any gene: 8. In DNA, the CDR3 is TGCGCCAGCAGCCGCACTAGCGGGGGGGCCGGGTCCTACAATGAGCAGTTCTTC. It encodes CASSRTSGGAGSYNEQFF.

V is TRBV7-6 and J is TRBJ2-7, with TRBD1 identical over 10 bases. The CDR3 covers 17 residues. CDR1 and CDR2 (germline): SGHVS, FNYEAQ. With 2 bases clipped from V and 2 bases from J, the junction kept 9 bases outside the gene matches. The CDR3 reads CASSLIVPGQGTYEQYF. The DNA for the CDR3 is TGTGCCAGCAGCTTAATCGTCCCGGGACAGGGGACCTACGAGCAGTACTTC.

This sequence joins TRBV28 and TRBJ1-3; TRBD1 agrees at 8 bases. V lost 2 bases, J lost 2 bases, and 2 bases stayed unmatched. Germline loops: CDR1 MDHEN, CDR2 SYDVKM. There are 15 residues in the CDR3. CDR3 sequence reads: CASSLNRGTGNTIYF. CDR3 bases: TGTGCCAGCAGTTTAAACAGGGGGACTGGAAACACCATATATTTT.

J is TRBJ2-3 and V is TRBV11-1, with 12 bases identical to TRBD2. The CDR3 contains 15 residues. Germline values: CDR1 SGHAT, CDR2 FQDESV (reference sequence). V was pared by 4 bases and J by 5 bases, with 4 bases of the junction left unmatched. CDR3 in amino acids: CASSSGLAGQDTQYF. CDR3 DNA sequence: TGTGCCAGCAGCTCCGGACTAGCGGGGCAAGATACGCAGTATTTT.

This clone was seen once. The chain recombines TRBV29-1 with TRBJ1-2, with D possibly TRBD1 on 6 matching bases. The CDR3 extends over 13 amino acids. Deletions cut 3 bases from V and 4 bases from J, with 12 bases between. Looked up from germline, CDR1 is SQVTM and CDR2 is ANQGSEA. Here the CDR3 DNA reads TGCAGCGTTGATACGGACAGCCTCTATGGCTACACCTTC. Amino acids: CSVDTDSLYGYTF.

This sequence joins TRBV2 and TRBJ2-7; 9 bases are a match to TRBD1. Germline V gene data show CDR1 as SNHLY and CDR2 as FYNNEI. Unmatched junction bases numbered 6, after V lost 4 bases and J lost 2 bases. The CDR3 runs 15 residues. This chain's CDR3 is CASSARTGVPYEQYF. DNA of the CDR3: TGTGCCAGCAGTGCCCGGACAGGGGTTCCCTACGAGCAGTACTTC.